A single sample gave rise to the 27 T cell receptor beta chains below, sequenced in a study of blood T cell repertoires in COVID-19. The protocol was immunoSEQ multiplex PCR, while the TCRdb copy is restricted to in-frame clones and leaves out a portion. The sample records over 150,000 clones, 65% to 90% being singletons. The specimen sequenced was peripheral blood. These receptors originate from an older woman with COVID-19, enrolled during active disease.

The rearrangement links TRBV10-3 to TRBJ2-1, with 8 bases that match TRBD1. V lost 4 bases, J lost 9 bases, and 14 bases stayed unmatched. This CDR3 contains 16 residues. CDR1 and CDR2 (germline): ENHRY, SYGVKD. DNA for the CDR3: TGTGCCATCAGTGCCCTGGACAGGGTAGTAGGGAGTGAGCAGTTCTTC. This codes for CAISALDRVVGSEQFF.

J is TRBJ2-7 and V is TRBV9, with TRBD1 as a possible D gene (6 bases). Germline CDR1 SGDLS, CDR2 YYNGEE. CDR3 length: 13 amino acids. The germline V and J ends were trimmed by 0 bases and 7 bases, with 11 bases remaining between them. The CDR3 loop reads CASSVGRGGEQYF. The DNA for the CDR3 is TGTGCCAGCAGCGTAGGCAGGGGTGGAGAGCAGTACTTC.

The gene calls are TRBV7-6 and TRBJ2-3; maybe TRBD2 (7 bases). The CDR3 length is 16 residues. Trimming shortened V by 1 base and J by 6 bases, and 17 bases separated the two germline ends. CDR1 and CDR2 from the germline V gene are SGHVS and FNYEAQ. The CDR3: CASSLDSRGASDTQYF. The CDR3 region has the DNA TGTGCCAGCAGCTTAGACAGTCGGGGGGCATCGGATACGCAGTATTTT.

This clone occurred many times. The V gene is TRBV5-1, the J gene TRBJ1-4, with D possibly being TRBD1 (6 bases). V was pared by 7 bases and J by 8 bases, with 12 bases between. This CDR3 is 12 amino acids long. Germline values: CDR1 SGHRS, CDR2 YFSETQ. This chain's CDR3 is CASHRDGEKLFF. In DNA form, the CDR3 reads TGCGCCAGCCACAGGGATGGGGAAAAACTGTTTTTT.

The chain combines TRBV5-5 with TRBJ1-2, with 7 nucleotides matching TRBD1. The germline CDR1 and CDR2 sequences are SGHKS and YYEKEE (reference sequence). The CDR3 is 17 amino acids. V was clipped by 4 bases and J by 2 bases; unmatched bases: 14. The CDR3 sequence is CASSTGTVPRPNYGYTF. In DNA, the CDR3 is TGTGCCAGCAGCACCGGGACAGTTCCGAGGCCCAACTATGGCTACACCTTC.

The chain joins TRBV11-3 to TRBJ2-7, with 10 bases matching TRBD1. Per the germline V gene, CDR1 is SGHNT and CDR2 is YENEEA. Trimming at V came to 5 bases and at J to 1 base, leaving 5 bases not matched to a gene. The CDR3 length is 15 residues. The CDR3 coding sequence is TGTGCCAGCAGCCCAGGGACAGGGGCATCCTACGAGCAGTACTTC. Its protein is CASSPGTGASYEQYF.

This clone was detected a few times. The chain is built from TRBV7-8 and TRBJ1-1; D not resolved. Germline V lookup: CDR1 SGHVS, CDR2 FQNEAQ. The V and J ends lost 6 bases and 1 base respectively, with 12 bases between them. The CDR3 consists of 14 residues. The CDR3 DNA sequence: TGTGCCAGCAGGCCAACAGCTACGAACACTGAAGCTTTCTTT. Residues: CASRPTATNTEAFF.

The V gene is TRBV4-1, the J gene TRBJ1-2; no firm D call. Germline V gene lookup returns CDR1 MGHRA and CDR2 YSYEKL. The V and J ends lost 1 base and 0 bases respectively, with 6 bases between them. CDR3 length: 14 residues. CDR3 sequence reads: CASSQGATNYGYTF. The CDR3 DNA reads TGCGCCAGCAGCCAAGGGGCCACTAACTATGGCTACACCTTC.

The chain employs TRBV5-1 and TRBJ1-5; maybe TRBD1 (5 bases). The CDR3 is 15 amino acids. V dropped 5 bases and J dropped 3 bases, with 15 bases sitting between them. Looked up from germline, CDR1 is SGHRS and CDR2 is YFSETQ. The CDR3, as DNA: TGCGCCAGCAGAAAGGGGATTGGGGACAATCAGCCCCAGCATTTT. It yields the protein CASRKGIGDNQPQHF.

The V and J genes are TRBV6-1 and TRBJ2-7; 8 bases fit TRBD1. The CDR3 is made up of 15 amino acids. CDR1 is MNHNS and CDR2 is SASEGT in the germline V gene. Germline trimming cut 2 bases from V and 7 bases from J; bases unmatched to any gene: 10. Written as DNA, the CDR3 is TGTGCCAGCAGTGAAACGGGCAGGGGGCGAGGGGAGCAGTACGTC. Amino acids: CASSETGRGRGEQYV.

CDR3 protein: CASEKDSNYGYTF. For the CDR3, the DNA is TGTGCCAGCGAGAAGGACAGTAACTATGGCTACACCTTC. The V and J genes are TRBV19 and TRBJ1-2, with D possibly TRBD1 on 6 matching bases. Germline V lookup: CDR1 LNHDA, CDR2 SQIVND (reference sequence). V was clipped by 9 bases and J by 1 base, with 12 bases between them. The CDR3 is 13 residues long.

J is TRBJ2-3 and V is TRBV6-5; D is perhaps TRBD1 (5 bases). From germline, CDR1 is MNHEY and CDR2 SVGAGI. CDR3 length equals 13 residues. Deletions cut 8 bases from V and 3 bases from J, with 12 bases between. The CDR3 nucleotides read TGTGCCAGCCCTATAGGGGCGACAGATACGCAGTATTTT. Encoded protein: CASPIGATDTQYF.

This clone was counted only a few times. The chain has TRBV7-8 and TRBJ2-7; a possible D gene is TRBD2 (6 bases). There are 16 residues in the CDR3. V was pared by 2 bases and J by 2 bases, with 16 bases between. Germline V gene sequence: CDR1 SGHVS, CDR2 FQNEAQ. The chain's CDR3 is CASSLSRGTKTYEQYF. In nucleotides, the CDR3 is TGTGCCAGCAGCTTATCCCGCGGGACGAAAACCTACGAGCAGTACTTC.

This clone appeared a single time. This rearrangement joins TRBV2 to TRBJ2-7; 11 bases line up with TRBD1. The length of the CDR3 is 14 residues. V trimming: 8 bases; J trimming: 3 bases; junction bases outside the gene matches: 6. Germline CDR1 and CDR2: SNHLY and FYNNEI. The CDR3 sequence: CASHRTGGSYEQYF. CDR3 DNA sequence: TGTGCCAGCCACCGGACAGGGGGCAGCTACGAGCAGTACTTC.

The chain is built from TRBV25-1 and TRBJ2-7, with D possibly TRBD1 on 5 matching bases. Per the germline V gene, CDR1 is MGHDK and CDR2 is SYGVNS. CDR3 length: 13 residues. Trimming took 7 bases from V and 3 from J, leaving 13 bases between them. Here the CDR3 DNA reads TGTGCCAGCAAGGCAGGGAAGGGCTACGAGCAGTACTTC. This gives the protein CASKAGKGYEQYF.

The sample holds a few counts of this clone. The genes are TRBV6-5 and TRBJ2-7; 9 bases line up with TRBD1. Germline lookup yields CDR1 MNHEY and CDR2 SVGAGI. CDR3 length: 15 residues. V lost 7 bases and J lost 5; bases outside the gene matches: 12. The CDR3 is CASKPGQGGRDEQYF. CDR3 in DNA: TGTGCCAGCAAACCGGGACAGGGAGGAAGGGACGAGCAGTACTTC.

CDR3 residues: CASSKTGYQNIQYF. The CDR3, as DNA: TGTGCCAGTAGTAAAACCGGGTACCAAAACATTCAGTACTTC. V usage is TRBV19 and J usage is TRBJ2-4, with D hard to call. This CDR3 region has 14 residues. With 4 bases removed from V and 5 bases from J, the gap between germline ends came to 12 bases. CDR1 is LNHDA and CDR2 is SQIVND in the germline V gene (reference sequence).

V usage is TRBV3-1 (or the pseudogene TRBV3-2) and J usage is TRBJ1-6; D unresolved. The CDR3 sequence is 16 residues long. The germline V gene has CDR1 LGHDT and CDR2 YNNKEL (reference sequence). V gave up 4 bases and J gave up 7 bases, with 17 bases separating them. The CDR3 nucleotides read TGTGCCAGCAGCCTCAGAGCGAGCTCGGGAAATTCACCCCTCCACTTT. Protein product: CASSLRASSGNSPLHF.

The genes are TRBV5-1 and TRBJ2-3, with 7 bases that match TRBD1. The CDR3 consists of 12 residues. From germline, CDR1 is SGHRS and CDR2 YFSETQ. V was clipped by 7 bases and J by 1 base; unmatched bases: 0. The CDR3 loop reads CASGTGTDTQYF. CDR3 DNA: TGCGCCAGCGGGACAGGCACAGATACGCAGTATTTT.

The chain employs TRBV9 and TRBJ1-2; 11 bases match TRBD1. Germline CDR1 and CDR2: SGDLS and YYNGEE. V dropped 4 bases and J dropped 4; count of bases not matched to a gene: 6. The CDR3 is 15 residues long. The CDR3 sequence: CASSRGQGATYGYTF. CDR3 nucleotide sequence: TGTGCCAGCAGCCGAGGACAGGGGGCTACCTATGGCTACACCTTC.

The chain is built from TRBV28 and TRBJ2-1, with TRBD2 matching 9 bases. The CDR3 runs 15 residues. Germline V gives CDR1 MDHEN, CDR2 SYDVKM. V lost 7 bases to trimming and J lost 5 bases; unmatched junction nucleotides: 9. CDR3 residues: CASKAQLAGNNEQFF. In nucleotides, the CDR3 is TGTGCCAGCAAGGCCCAGCTAGCGGGGAACAATGAGCAGTTCTTC.

The J gene is TRBJ2-3, the V gene TRBV5-1; weak D call: TRBD2 (6 bases). This CDR3 is built from 15 residues. Germline CDR1 reads SGHRS; CDR2 reads YFSETQ. V was pared by 7 bases and J by 4 bases, with 19 bases between. The CDR3 loop reads CASAGGSHSADTQYF. CDR3 nucleotide sequence: TGCGCCAGCGCTGGAGGGTCGCACTCGGCAGATACGCAGTATTTT.

This chain connects TRBV5-1 to TRBJ2-3; a weak D match, TRBD1 (6 bases). The V gene lost 5 bases and the J gene lost 0 bases, with 13 bases spanning the gap. The CDR3 is made up of 15 amino acids. The V gene's germline CDR1 is SGHRS and CDR2 YFSETQ. CDR3 loop: CASSFRTASTDTQYF. CDR3 DNA: TGCGCCAGCAGTTTTCGGACAGCTAGCACAGATACGCAGTATTTT.

The chain combines TRBV27 with TRBJ2-1; tentative D call: TRBD2 (5 bases). This CDR3 comprises 15 residues. Germline V CDR1 and CDR2: MNHEY, SMNVEV (reference sequence). Trimming took 3 bases from V and 6 from J, leaving 15 bases between them. The CDR3 bases are TGTGCCAGCAGTTTCGGGGTGGGGAGCGGCAATGAGCAGTTCTTC. This encodes CASSFGVGSGNEQFF.

The CDR3 coding sequence is TGTGCCAGCAAGCGGGACCCCACCGGGGAGCTGTTTTTT. It translates to CASKRDPTGELFF. The chain recombines TRBV2 with TRBJ2-2; 7 bases align to TRBD2. V gave up 7 bases and J gave up 4 bases; unmatched junction bases: 3. Germline CDR1 is SNHLY and CDR2 is FYNNEI. This CDR3 contains 13 residues.

The CDR3 is CASSAGPRPTDTQYF. CDR3 nucleotide sequence: TGTGCCAGCAGCGCGGGTCCGAGACCCACAGATACGCAGTATTTT. The chain joins TRBV7-6 to TRBJ2-3; D is perhaps TRBD2 (5 bases). The CDR3 spans 15 residues. With 5 bases removed from V and 2 bases from J, the gap between germline ends came to 14 bases. Germline V gene sequence: CDR1 SGHVS, CDR2 FNYEAQ.

This rearrangement joins TRBV5-1 to TRBJ2-5; the D gene is possibly TRBD2 (6 bases). CDR1 SGHRS and CDR2 YFSETQ come from the germline V gene. The CDR3 covers 15 residues. V shed 0 bases and J shed 2 bases, with 11 bases lying between them. As DNA, the CDR3 is TGCGCCAGCAGCTTGGTCCCCGGACTACAAGAGACCCAGTACTTC. Its protein is CASSLVPGLQETQYF.